One and the same sample provided the 22 T cell receptor beta chains below, sequenced in a study of siplizumab effects on memory and regulatory T cells. Profiling relied on immunoSEQ multiplex PCR, and the TCRdb table lists in-frame clones only, not all of them. The sample has around 110,000 clones; about 94% are singletons. The sample was non-Treg CD4+ T cells sorted from blood. All receptors come from a human donor in good health.

The chain joins TRBV6-1 to TRBJ1-2, with D maybe TRBD1 (5 bases). Per germline, CDR1 MNHNS and CDR2 SASEGT. Trimming stripped 3 bases from V and 5 bases from J, with 16 bases between. The CDR3 contains 15 residues. CDR3 sequence reads: CASSDTPGPTYGYTF. For the CDR3, the DNA is TGTGCCAGCAGTGACACGCCGGGGCCGACGTATGGCTACACCTTC.

The V and J genes are TRBV21-1 and TRBJ2-5. TRBV21-1 is described as a pseudogene. The CDR3 is made up of 16 amino acids. The CDR3 DNA sequence: TGTGCCAGCAGCAAAGAGGCAGGGACGGGGCCAGAGACCCAGTACTTC. It yields the protein CASSKEAGTGPETQYF.

This chain links TRBV10-3 with TRBJ2-7; 8 nucleotides match TRBD2. The CDR3 has 13 residues. The V and J ends lost 4 bases and 4 bases, in that order; junction bases with no gene match: 3. CDR1 and CDR2 from the germline V gene are ENHRY and SYGVKD. This CDR3 reads CAISGSGSYEQYF. CDR3 DNA: TGTGCCATCAGTGGAAGCGGGAGTTACGAGCAGTACTTC.

This clone was recorded a few times. Other nucleotide sequences from this sample produce the same CDR3. The chain uses TRBV30 and TRBJ1-1, with D maybe TRBD1 (5 bases). V was cut by 2 bases and J by 6 bases, with 7 bases left in between. Germline V gene lookup returns CDR1 GTSNPN and CDR2 SVGIG (reference sequence). CDR3 size: 11 residues. DNA of the CDR3: TGTGCCTGGAGTCAGGGCCCTGAAGCTTTCTTT. This encodes CAWSQGPEAFF.

The V call is TRBV19, the J call TRBJ1-4; D might be TRBD1 (5 bases). The CDR3 spans 14 residues. Trimming left V 8 bases short and J 7 bases short, with 17 bases between. Germline-derived CDR1 and CDR2 are LNHDA and SQIVND (reference sequence). For the CDR3, the DNA is TGTGCCAGTGAGGCCCGGGGGGTATCTGAAAAACTGTTTTTT. Its translation: CASEARGVSEKLFF.

The J gene is TRBJ1-5, the V gene TRBV19; D not resolved. This CDR3 spans 12 amino acids. V gave up 7 bases and J gave up 0 bases, with 4 bases separating them. Germline assignment: CDR1 LNHDA and CDR2 SQIVND (reference sequence). The CDR3 DNA reads as TGTGCCAGTACGATTAGCAATCAGCCCCAGCATTTT. Amino acid sequence: CASTISNQPQHF.

The rearrangement links TRBV5-8 to TRBJ1-5; D possibly corresponds to TRBD1 (5 bases). The V gene lost 2 bases and the J gene lost 7 bases, with 10 bases spanning the gap. Germline values: CDR1 SGHTS, CDR2 YDEGEE. This CDR3 contains 13 residues. CDR3 protein: CASSLGVGQPQHF. CDR3 bases: TGTGCCAGCAGCTTAGGGGTAGGGCAGCCCCAGCATTTT. The entire variable domain, with the rest obtained from reference TRBV5-8 and TRBJ1-5, is as follows: EAGVTQSPTHLIKTRGQQATLRCSPISGHTSVYWYQQALGLGLQFLLWYDEGEERNRGNFPPRFSGRQFPNYSSELNVNALELEDSALYLCASSLGVGQPQHFGDGTRLSIL.

V usage is TRBV6-5 and J usage is TRBJ1-2; 7 nucleotides agree with TRBD1. The CDR3 is 14 amino acids. Germline CDR1 MNHEY, CDR2 SVGAGI. Unmatched junction bases numbered 7, after V lost 6 bases and J lost 3 bases. CDR3 in DNA: TGTGCCAGCAGCCTAGCAGGGGGTGACTATGGCTACACCTTC. It codes for CASSLAGGDYGYTF.

This clone showed up just once. The rearrangement joins TRBV6-5 to TRBJ1-3; D is ambiguous. The V gene lost 6 bases and the J gene lost 1 base, with 7 bases spanning the gap. The CDR3 sequence is 13 residues long. The germline CDR1 and CDR2 sequences are MNHEY and SVGAGI. CDR3 bases: TGTGCCAGCAGGGTCCTTTCTGGAAACACCATATATTTT. Translation: CASRVLSGNTIYF.

This clone was observed a single time. The V and J genes are TRBV25-1 and TRBJ2-7; perhaps TRBD1 as D (6 bases). Germline assignment: CDR1 MGHDK and CDR2 SYGVNS. The V and J ends lost 7 bases and 3 bases respectively, with 19 bases between them. The CDR3 runs to 15 residues. DNA for the CDR3: TGTGCCAGCACTAACTCCCTCGGACAGAACTACGAGCAGTACTTC. Residues: CASTNSLGQNYEQYF.

The V call is TRBV5-4, the J call TRBJ2-1; 7 bases are shared with TRBD2. J gave up 0 bases and V 6 bases, and 9 bases lay outside the gene matches. This CDR3 spans 16 amino acids. Germline V gives CDR1 SGHNT, CDR2 YYREEE (reference sequence). The CDR3 is CASIGRVTSSYNEQFF. The CDR3 DNA sequence: TGTGCCAGCATTGGGAGGGTCACGAGCTCCTACAATGAGCAGTTCTTC.

The genes are TRBV5-6 and TRBJ2-7; 9 bases match TRBD1. After removal of 4 bases from V and 6 bases from J, the junction contained 5 bases not matched to a gene. Looked up from germline, CDR1 is SGHDT and CDR2 is YYEEEE. The CDR3 sequence is 13 residues long. The CDR3 DNA sequence: TGTGCCAGCAGCCCCCGGGACAGGGCCGAGCAGTACTTC. This gives the protein CASSPRDRAEQYF.

V and J are TRBV27 and TRBJ2-1; the D gene is possibly TRBD1 (5 bases). The CDR3 runs to 14 residues. With 3 bases removed from V and 6 bases from J, the gap between germline ends came to 12 bases. CDR1 is MNHEY and CDR2 is SMNVEV in the germline V gene (reference sequence). CDR3 sequence (DNA): TGTGCCAGCAGTTTTCTCCAGGGTGGCAATGAGCAGTTCTTC. Its translation: CASSFLQGGNEQFF.

CDR3 bases: TGTGCCAGCAGCCCGACACAGGGAAAGAGTAGCAAACTGTTTTTT. Translated, it gives CASSPTQGKSSKLFF. This chain links TRBV14 with TRBJ1-4; TRBD1 is a possible D gene (6 bases). The germline V gene encodes CDR1 SGHDN and CDR2 FVKESK. The CDR3 length is 15 residues. V was cut by 4 bases and J by 11 bases, with 20 bases left in between.

This clone was found once. The CDR3 here is CASSSQDRGGYTF. The CDR3 DNA reads as TGTGCCAGCAGCTCTCAGGACAGGGGAGGCTACACCTTC. This rearrangement joins TRBV11-3 to TRBJ1-2, with 9 positions matching TRBD1. This CDR3 contains 13 residues. The trim removed 4 bases at V and 8 bases at J, leaving 5 bases unmatched. Germline assignment: CDR1 SGHNT and CDR2 YENEEA.

A note on this clone: The limits of the CDR3 on the DNA are not certain, so only TCRdb's listed CDR3 is given. This chain links TRBV5-8 with TRBJ2-5; TRBD1 is the table's D call, not checked against the DNA. Counting both end residues, the CDR3 totals 14 amino acids. Germline CDR1 SGHTS, CDR2 YDEGEE. The CDR3 loop is CASSWVGQGTYAYF.

This chain connects TRBV27 to TRBJ1-5, with D uncertain. Germline lookup yields CDR1 MNHEY and CDR2 SMNVEV (reference sequence). The CDR3 is 17 residues long. Trimming stripped 2 bases from V and 0 bases from J, with 14 bases between. This chain's CDR3 is CASSLRGRSYSNQPQHF. As DNA, the CDR3 is TGTGCCAGCAGTTTAAGAGGCAGATCGTATAGCAATCAGCCCCAGCATTTT.

The count of this clone is one. The chain recombines TRBV9 with TRBJ2-3; a weak D match, TRBD1 (8 bases). V was trimmed by 4 bases and J by 5 bases, leaving 17 bases between them. Per the germline V gene, CDR1 is SGDLS and CDR2 is YYNGEE. The CDR3 length is 15 residues. In nucleotides, the CDR3 is TGTGCCAGCAGCCCACAGGGGGGGCCAGTAGATACGCAGTATTTT. As protein: CASSPQGGPVDTQYF.

The chain is built from TRBV10-3 and TRBJ2-5; D may correspond to TRBD1 or TRBD2 (5 bases each). The assigned J gene may be wrong: the sequence end matches TRBJ2-7 better. The CDR3 extends over 16 amino acids. Germline V lookup: CDR1 ENHRY, CDR2 SYGVKD. CDR3 sequence (DNA): TGTGCCATCAGTGAGTCGGGACCCCCCGTACCCTACGAGCAGTACTTC. Translation: CAISESGPPVPYEQYF.

The gene calls are TRBV7-9 and TRBJ1-1, with D tentatively TRBD1 (6 bases). The CDR3 length is 13 residues. Trimming left V 8 bases short and J 5 bases short, with 15 bases between. The V gene's germline CDR1 is SEHNR and CDR2 FQNEAQ (reference sequence). CDR3 sequence (DNA): TGTGCCAGCCCTGATGGGGGGCCAACTGAAGCTTTCTTT. This sequence encodes CASPDGGPTEAFF.

The chain recombines TRBV23-1 with TRBJ1-2, with 10 bases matching TRBD1. TRBV23-1 is treated as an ORF (open reading frame) with a function not yet certain. The CDR3 spans 15 residues. The J segment lost 2 bases and the V segment lost 7 bases, leaving 7 bases of the junction unmatched. The CDR3 reads CASTPGQGKNYGYTF. Here the CDR3 DNA reads TGCGCCAGCACCCCGGGACAGGGGAAAAACTATGGCTACACCTTC.

The rearrangement joins TRBV4-1 to TRBJ2-4, with no clear D. The germline V and J ends were trimmed by 4 bases and 0 bases, with 16 bases remaining between them. From germline, CDR1 is MGHRA and CDR2 YSYEKL. The CDR3 is 17 residues long. The CDR3 reads CASSPLDLPLAKNIQYF. The CDR3 nucleotides read TGCGCCAGCAGCCCCCTGGACCTTCCTTTAGCCAAAAACATTCAGTACTTC.